This is a list of T cell receptor beta chains from one sample in a study of blood T cell repertoires in COVID-19. Repertoires were generated with immunoSEQ multiplex PCR, while TCRdb's copy carries only in-frame clones and drops some. This table has under 200,000 clones, about nine tenths appearing once. Sequences were obtained from PBMCs or T cells enriched from blood (not recorded which). The receptor set was obtained from a woman aged 18 to 35 who had recovered from COVID-19. Both conserved end residues are part of each CDR3. D genes are given only for firm matches. Rows may omit the clone size; those that give it use once, few, many or a size class.

CDR3 protein | CDR3 DNA | D gene | J gene | clone size | V gene | CDR3 length
CASSVADYNEQFF | TGTGCCAGCAGCGTCGCGGATTACAATGAGCAGTTCTTC | . | TRBJ2-1 | . | TRBV9 | 13
CASTTASTLNSPLHF | TGTGCCAGTACCACAGCCTCGACCCTAAATTCACCCCTCCACTTT | . | TRBJ1-6 | . | TRBV19 | 15
CASSAGNTEAFF | TGCGCCAGCAGTGCAGGGAACACTGAAGCTTTCTTT | . | TRBJ1-1 | once | TRBV10-2 | 12
CASSPPRGSDEQYF | TGCGCCAGCAGCCCTCCTAGGGGTTCAGACGAGCAGTACTTC | . | TRBJ2-7 | . | TRBV5-1 | 14
CASRRGLEAGELFF | TGCGCCAGCAGACGCGGACTAGAGGCCGGGGAGCTGTTTTTT | TRBD2 | TRBJ2-2 | . | TRBV5-1 | 14
CSVGRGPQETQYF | TGCAGCGTTGGGAGGGGACCCCAAGAGACCCAGTACTTC | . | TRBJ2-5 | . | TRBV29-1 | 13
CASSPSRLLATYNEQFF | TGCGCCAGCAGCCCTTCAAGGTTGCTAGCGACCTACAATGAGCAGTTCTTC | . | TRBJ2-1 | . | TRBV4-1 | 17
CASSWTGGDSGNTIYF | TGTGCCAGCAGCTGGACAGGGGGTGACTCTGGAAACACCATATATTTT | TRBD1 | TRBJ1-3 | . | TRBV7-9 | 16
CASSIYREGSYGYTF | TGTGCCAGCAGTATTTACAGGGAAGGTAGTTATGGCTACACCTTC | . | TRBJ1-2 | . | TRBV28 | 15
CASSSFAGGTDTQYF | TGTGCCAGCAGCTCCTTCGCGGGAGGGACAGATACGCAGTATTTT | TRBD2 | TRBJ2-3 | . | TRBV5-4 | 15
CASSLFDRAADTQYF | TGCGCCAGCAGCTTATTCGACAGGGCGGCAGATACGCAGTATTTT | TRBD1 | TRBJ2-3 | . | TRBV5-1 | 15
CAWRQQASNTGELFF | TGTGCCTGGAGGCAGCAGGCGTCGAACACCGGGGAGCTGTTTTTT | . | TRBJ2-2 | . | TRBV30 | 15
CAISAGLAATNTGELFF | TGTGCCATCAGTGCGGGACTAGCGGCTACCAACACCGGGGAGCTGTTTTTT | TRBD2 | TRBJ2-2 | . | TRBV10-3 | 17
CASSLGAGGTSSTDTQYF | TGCGCCAGCAGCTTGGGGGCCGGCGGGACGAGCAGCACAGATACGCAGTATTTT | . | TRBJ2-3 | . | TRBV5-1 | 18
CASSSVGGDGTRRSNEKLFF | TGTGCCAGCAGCTCCGTGGGGGGGGACGGGACTAGGAGATCTAATGAAAAACTGTTTTTT | . | TRBJ1-4 | . | TRBV11-3 | 20
CASILSGRQFF | TGTGCCAGCATTCTAAGCGGGCGGCAGTTCTTC | . | TRBJ2-1 | . | TRBV2 | 11
CASSFPGQGRLNTEAFF | TGTGCCAGCAGCTTTCCGGGACAGGGACGACTGAACACTGAAGCTTTCTTT | TRBD1 | TRBJ1-1 | once | TRBV7-2 | 17
CASSSGQSTGELFF | TGCGCCAGCAGCTCCGGACAGAGCACCGGGGAGCTGTTTTTT | . | TRBJ2-2 | . | TRBV5-1 | 14
CAISEGLADTGELFF | TGTGCCATCAGTGAAGGACTAGCGGACACCGGGGAGCTGTTTTTT | TRBD2 | TRBJ2-2 | . | TRBV10-3 | 15
CASSYGEQETQYF | TGTGCCAGCAGTTACGGGGAGCAAGAGACCCAGTACTTC | . | TRBJ2-5 | . | TRBV6-2/TRBV6-3 | 13
CAWSVSTTPLHF | TGTGCCTGGAGTGTCAGTACAACACCCCTCCACTTT | . | TRBJ1-6 | once | TRBV30 | 12
CSATSVGELFF | TGCAGTGCTACTTCAGTTGGGGAGCTGTTTTTT | . | TRBJ2-2 | . | TRBV20-1 | 11